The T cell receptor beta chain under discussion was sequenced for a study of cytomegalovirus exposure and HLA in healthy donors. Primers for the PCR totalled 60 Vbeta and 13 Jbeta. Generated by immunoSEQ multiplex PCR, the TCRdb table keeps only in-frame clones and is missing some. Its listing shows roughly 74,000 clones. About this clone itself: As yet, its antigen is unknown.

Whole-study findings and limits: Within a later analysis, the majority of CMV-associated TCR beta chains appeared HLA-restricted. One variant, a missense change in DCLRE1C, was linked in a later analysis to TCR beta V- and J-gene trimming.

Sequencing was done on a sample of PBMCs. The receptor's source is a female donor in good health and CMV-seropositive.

The CDR3 region has the DNA TGTGCCTGGAGTCCGCACCGGACTAGCGGGAGGGGCGGGGAGCTGTTTTTT. It codes for CAWSPHRTSGRGGELFF. The chain uses TRBV30 and TRBJ2-2, with 15 bases fitting TRBD2. The CDR3 runs to 17 residues. Germline values: CDR1 GTSNPN, CDR2 SVGIG (reference sequence). The trim removed 2 bases at V and 7 bases at J, leaving 8 bases unmatched.